The sequence of this TCR beta chain was determined in a study of read filtering for tumor transcriptome and immune sequencing. Study as a whole: Among patients, approximately 16 were male and about 15 female, aged about 47 to 85 (mean about 69). IR-seq gave about 4 to 10.27 million TCR reads per sample; RNA-seq gave about 75 to 1,300. General study findings and limits: IR-seq and RNA-seq agreed better without single-read clonotypes.

This clonotype has at least ten counts. Its specificity is not known. V was cut by 0 bases and J by 10 bases, with 27 bases left in between. This CDR3 spans 17 amino acids. The germline CDR1 and CDR2 sequences are SQVTM and ANQGSEA. From roughly 390 ng of RNA, a library with molecular barcoded alpha/delta and beta/gamma adaptors was made. TCRdb itself ran the reads through MiXCR, one entry per CDR3 protein. The sample carries 62,000 or so distinct CDR3 sequences, roughly 19% recorded once. This TCR was sampled from a donor at least 40 years old with multiple myeloma. This chain joins TRBV29-1 and TRBJ2-5; D could derive from TRBD1 or TRBD2 (7 bases each). Material: a population of CD138-negative cells sorted from bone marrow. Written as DNA, the CDR3 is TGCAGCGTTGAAGATCACCTTTCCAGGGGGGGCTCGGTCATCCAGTACTTC. This encodes CSVEDHLSRGGSVIQYF.